The following is a T cell receptor (beta chain) sequence with its context. The antigen remains undetermined. This record belongs to a study of cytomegalovirus exposure and HLA in healthy donors. At the level of the study: An earlier analysis identified 100 million to 130 million unique TCR beta sequences in 150 million to 200 million T cells. Tens of millions of unique TCR sequences came from HLA-typed donors in an early release.

Germline CDR1 and CDR2: KGHSH and LQKENI. The junction had 13 bases not matched to a gene; V was cut back by 3 bases and J by 3 bases. The CDR3 contains 17 residues. The PCR ran on 60 Vbeta and 13 Jbeta primers. Here immunoSEQ multiplex PCR was the method, and the copy in TCRdb shows in-frame clones only, minus some. Seen in this sample are 70,000 or so clones; the ten most common clones hold approximately 5.4%. Study-wide findings and caveats: Looking again later, the authors saw that most CMV-associated TCR beta chains seemed HLA-restricted. In a later analysis, HLA-associated beta chains showed higher expansion and lower generation probabilities than comparable chains.

Input material: PBMCs. This sequence joins TRBV18 and TRBJ2-7; TRBD1 agrees at 8 bases. This TCR came from a man aged 35-49 years in good health and CMV-seronegative. The CDR3 loop reads CASSPTSGGQGLYEQYF. CDR3 DNA: TGTGCCAGCTCACCGACCTCGGGCGGACAGGGCCTCTACGAGCAGTACTTC.